The 2 T cell receptor beta chains below come from one sample, sequenced in a study of T cell responses to AZD1222 COVID-19 vaccine. Some clones are missing from TCRdb's copy, which holds only in-frame ones; the method was immunoSEQ multiplex PCR. The profile shows about 130,000 clones, roughly 85% of them singletons. This sample comprised peripheral blood, obtained 28 days after the second AZD1222 dose. The receptor source for this set is an adult who received the AZD1222 COVID-19 vaccine.

This chain links TRBV5-1 with TRBJ2-5, with 9 bases lining up with TRBD2. The CDR3 consists of 17 residues. The germline V gene encodes CDR1 SGHRS and CDR2 YFSETQ. V trimming: 0 bases; J trimming: 7 bases; junction bases outside the gene matches: 13. The CDR3 reads CASSLAKSGGSGGTQYF. The CDR3 DNA follows: TGCGCCAGCAGCTTGGCCAAGAGCGGGGGGTCCGGTGGGACCCAGTACTTC.

The chain links TRBV11-3 to TRBJ2-2, with D unresolved. The germline V gene encodes CDR1 SGHNT and CDR2 YENEEA. The CDR3 has 16 amino acids. The V end was cut by 1 base, the J end by 2 bases, with 11 bases between. CDR3 residues: CASSLVEPTNTGELFF. CDR3 DNA sequence: TGTGCCAGCAGCTTAGTTGAACCGACAAACACCGGGGAGCTGTTTTTT.